This T cell receptor (beta chain) was obtained from a study of glioma-infiltrating T cells after dendritic cell vaccination. Study context: Monocyte-derived dendritic cells, cultured about 7 days with IL-4 and GM-CSF, were pulsed with autologous tumor lysate.

A remark on this clone: What it binds is unknown.

CDR3 size: 13 residues. V gave up 5 bases and J gave up 7 bases, with 11 bases separating them. CDR1 is WSHSY, CDR2 SAAADI, per germline. Study results and caveats: Survival was not directly related to TCR clonality in these patients.

The primer mix had 60 V beta and 13 J beta primers. The assay was immunoSEQ multiplex PCR, and TCRdb's table has in-frame clones only and misses some. The sample contains fewer than 110,000 clones, roughly 79% of which appear only once. Before vaccination, two weeks after the third vaccination, and at progression, PBMC were collected. This clonotype originated in a human donor with glioblastoma. The gene calls are TRBV10-2 and TRBJ2-2; D ambiguous. The material was blood, obtained before dendritic cell vaccination. The CDR3 nucleotides are TGCGCCAGCAGTTCCCCCCCCTTCGGGGAGCTGTTTTTT. Translation: CASSSPPFGELFF.